The 12 T cell receptor beta chains below were found in one sample sequenced in a study of identical twins. One entry per CDR3 protein results from TCRdb running MiXCR on the 5' RACE reads. The sample has 420,000 or so distinct CDR3 sequences, roughly 20% seen once. Sequencing was done on a sample of naive T cells sorted from blood. All receptors come from a man in his fifties or sixties in good health.

A few counts support this clonotype. V is TRBV6-2 or TRBV6-3 and J is TRBJ2-7, with TRBD1 as a possible D gene (6 bases). V lost 4 bases and J 3 bases, leaving 10 bases between the germline ends. CDR3 length: 13 residues. Germline values: CDR1 MNHEY, CDR2 SVGEGT. CDR3 DNA: TGTGCCAGCAGTTCCCGGGACATCTACGAGCAGTACTTC. It specifies CASSSRDIYEQYF.

This clonotype was seen many times. CDR3 sequence: CASRFSGNNEQFF. The CDR3 coding sequence is TGCGCCAGCAGGTTTAGCGGTAACAATGAGCAGTTCTTC. The chain couples TRBV5-1 to TRBJ2-1; a possible D gene is TRBD2 (6 bases). Deletions cut 5 bases from V and 5 bases from J, with 11 bases between. Germline lookup yields CDR1 SGHRS and CDR2 YFSETQ. The CDR3 covers 13 residues.

The V call is TRBV20-1, the J call TRBJ2-5; 9 positions match TRBD2. With 0 bases clipped from V and 0 bases from J, the junction kept 5 bases outside the gene matches. Germline CDR1 and CDR2: DFQATT and SNEGSKA (reference sequence). The CDR3 totals 16 residues. The CDR3 nucleotides read TGCAGTGCTAGAGATCGACTAGCGGTAAACCAAGAGACCCAGTACTTC. The encoded protein is CSARDRLAVNQETQYF.

The chain combines TRBV20-1 with TRBJ2-5; D is perhaps TRBD1 (6 bases). Germline-derived CDR1 and CDR2 are DFQATT and SNEGSKA (reference sequence). The CDR3 sequence is 14 residues long. V lost 7 bases and J lost 4, with 19 bases in between. CDR3 sequence: CSEAKVGARETQYF. Here the CDR3 DNA reads TGCAGTGAAGCTAAAGTGGGGGCACGAGAGACCCAGTACTTC.

The chain joins TRBV28 to TRBJ2-7, with 8 positions matching TRBD2. The germline CDR1 and CDR2 sequences are MDHEN and SYDVKM. The CDR3 consists of 14 residues. V shed 5 bases and J 6 bases; nucleotides not matched to a gene: 9. CDR3 sequence (DNA): TGTGCCAGCAGTCCCCCCGGACTAGCTGGCGAGCAGTACTTC. Protein sequence: CASSPPGLAGEQYF.

This clonotype appeared a few times. The chain couples TRBV5-6 to TRBJ2-1; 7 bases fit TRBD1. The CDR3 contains 16 residues. Germline CDR1 and CDR2: SGHDT and YYEEEE. J was trimmed by 0 bases and V by 3 bases; bases with no gene match: 6. As DNA, the CDR3 is TGTGCCAGCAGCTCAGTCCGGGACAGCTCCTACAATGAGCAGTTCTTC. It specifies CASSSVRDSSYNEQFF.

This clonotype was seen only a few times. The chain carries TRBV7-8 and TRBJ1-2; D is possibly TRBD1 (5 bases). CDR3 length equals 14 residues. Per the germline V gene, CDR1 is SGHVS and CDR2 is FQNEAQ. The V end was cut by 1 base, the J end by 4 bases, with 10 bases between. The CDR3 reads CASSLGQGGYGYTF. CDR3 coding DNA: TGTGCCAGCAGCTTAGGGCAGGGAGGCTATGGCTACACCTTC.

The gene calls are TRBV7-9 and TRBJ2-2; the match to TRBD2 covers 7 bases. Per germline, CDR1 SEHNR and CDR2 FQNEAQ (reference sequence). The CDR3 covers 15 residues. Trimming took 7 bases from V and 6 from J; bases not matched to a gene: 11. The CDR3 DNA reads TGTGCCAGCAATGGCGGGAGAGGCCAGCCCGGGGAGCTGTTTTTT. This codes for CASNGGRGQPGELFF.

This clonotype has just one count. This CDR3 reads CSANPTGSFEQYF. CDR3 DNA sequence: TGCAGTGCAAACCCGACAGGGAGCTTCGAGCAGTACTTC. The chain has TRBV20-1 and TRBJ2-7; 7 nucleotides match TRBD1. The CDR3 length is 13 residues. Germline CDR1 DFQATT, CDR2 SNEGSKA (reference sequence). With 6 bases clipped from V and 6 bases from J, the junction kept 11 bases outside the gene matches.

This clonotype was seen at least ten times. The rearrangement uses TRBV12-3 or TRBV12-4 and TRBJ2-6; perhaps TRBD1 as D (6 bases). The CDR3 has 15 residues. The ends were cut back, 5 bases at V and 2 bases at J, with 10 bases in the middle. The CDR3 sequence is CASSGHRAGANVLTF. DNA of the CDR3: TGTGCCAGCAGTGGCCACAGGGCTGGGGCCAACGTCCTGACTTTC.

The chain links TRBV5-1 to TRBJ2-1, with TRBD2 matching 13 bases. The CDR3 sequence is 18 residues long. The germline V gene encodes CDR1 SGHRS and CDR2 YFSETQ. The V segment lost 5 bases and the J segment 0 bases; nucleotides outside the gene matches: 8. The CDR3 region has the DNA TGCGCCAGCAGAACGGGACTAGCGGGGTTATTCTCCTACAATGAGCAGTTCTTC. This gives the protein CASRTGLAGLFSYNEQFF. Variable domain in full (rest from reference TRBV5-1 and TRBJ2-1): KAGVTQTPRYLIKTRGQQVTLSCSPISGHRSVSWYQQTPGQGLQFLFEYFSETQRNKGNFPGRFSGRQFSNSRSEMNVSTLELGDSALYLCASRTGLAGLFSYNEQFFGPGTRLTVL.

The CDR3 nucleotides are TGCAGTGTTCATTATTCAGTGGCTCCTCAGACCCAGTACTTC. Protein sequence: CSVHYSVAPQTQYF. This chain connects TRBV20-1 to TRBJ2-5; D not certain. Germline V gives CDR1 DFQATT, CDR2 SNEGSKA (reference sequence). V shed 7 bases and J shed 6 bases, with 21 bases lying between them. The CDR3 covers 14 residues.